The 23 T cell receptor beta chains below all came from one sample that was sequenced in a study of T cells in Graves' hyperthyroidism and ophthalmopathy. It was RNA transcripts that yielded the amplified TCR beta CDR3 regions. First-round RT-PCR targeting the TCR CDR3 was performed with the HTBI primer set. One entry per CDR3 protein results from TCRdb running MiXCR on the multiplex PCR reads. The data show roughly 400,000 distinct CDR3 sequences, with 20% to 30% seen just once and about 70% held by the top ten. Sequencing input: blood. Receptors originate from a middle-aged man with Graves' hyperthyroidism.

The chain is built from TRBV24-1 and TRBJ2-2; D gene uncertain. Looked up from germline, CDR1 is KGHDR and CDR2 is SFDVKD. Between the trimmed V and J ends, which lost 9 bases and 0 bases, there was a span of 16 bases. The CDR3 contains 16 residues. The CDR3 DNA sequence: TGTGCCACCGGTGGATCAGACTCATCGAACACCGGGGAGCTGTTTTTT. Amino acid sequence: CATGGSDSSNTGELFF.

The chain combines TRBV5-1 with TRBJ2-2; D perhaps matches TRBD2 (5 bases). V lost 6 bases, J lost 4 bases, and 13 bases lay in between. The length of the CDR3 is 14 residues. CDR1 is SGHRS, CDR2 YFSETQ, per germline. CDR3 sequence reads: CASMGSVITGELFF. CDR3 bases: TGCGCCAGCATGGGTAGCGTCATCACCGGGGAGCTGTTTTTT.

CDR3 sequence (DNA): TGCAGTGCTGAACGACTAGCGCCTAACACCGGGGAGCTGTTTTTT. As protein: CSAERLAPNTGELFF. The chain is built from TRBV20-1 and TRBJ2-2; 8 nucleotides line up with TRBD2. J lost 2 bases, V lost 5 bases, and 7 bases had no gene match. Per the germline V gene, CDR1 is DFQATT and CDR2 is SNEGSKA (reference sequence). This CDR3 comprises 15 residues.

There are many counts of this clonotype. The rearrangement joins TRBV3-1 to TRBJ2-3, with 7 bases that match TRBD1. This CDR3 has 15 amino acids. CDR1 is LGHDT and CDR2 is YNNKEL in the germline V gene (reference sequence). V lost 1 base to trimming and J lost 0 bases; unmatched junction nucleotides: 1. CDR3: CASSQATGSTDTQYF. The DNA for the CDR3 is TGTGCCAGCAGCCAAGCGACAGGGAGCACAGATACGCAGTATTTT.

The table lists this clonotype with a few counts. The gene calls are TRBV28 and TRBJ2-7, with D uncertain. This CDR3 is built from 15 residues. V was clipped by 5 bases and J by 0 bases, with 14 bases between them. The germline V gene has CDR1 MDHEN and CDR2 SYDVKM. The CDR3 loop is CASSPQLRLSYEQYF. In DNA, the CDR3 is TGTGCCAGCAGTCCCCAGCTCCGCCTCTCCTACGAGCAGTACTTC.

There are many counts of this clonotype. The J gene is TRBJ2-1, the V gene TRBV20-1, with a possible D match to TRBD1 (8 bases). This CDR3 spans 13 amino acids. The V gene's germline CDR1 is DFQATT and CDR2 SNEGSKA (reference sequence). V gave up 5 bases and J gave up 6 bases, with 14 bases separating them. Here the CDR3 reads CSALDREGNEQFF. CDR3 sequence (DNA): TGCAGTGCTTTGGACAGGGAGGGCAATGAGCAGTTCTTC.

Of note for this clonotype: A junction boundary mismatches the germline segment, possibly from a read error. The genes are TRBV28 and TRBJ1-1; no clear D gene. CDR3 length equals 12 residues. CDR1 and CDR2 (germline): MDHEN, SYDVKM. Here the CDR3 reads CASSEFSTEAFF. In nucleotides, the CDR3 is TGCGCCAGCAGTGAGTTTAGCACTGAAGCTTTCTTT.

This chain connects TRBV19 to TRBJ1-5, with D unresolved. V was shortened by 6 bases and J by 3 bases, with 15 bases between the two germline ends. This CDR3 is built from 15 residues. Germline V CDR1 and CDR2: LNHDA, SQIVND (reference sequence). The CDR3 region is CASRVYPIANQPQHF. As DNA, the CDR3 is TGTGCCAGTAGGGTATATCCTATAGCCAATCAGCCCCAGCATTTT.

This clonotype was counted ten times or more. The CDR3 region has the DNA TGTGCCAGCAGTTTATTCGGGGTTGGCAATCAGCCCCAGCATTTT. This codes for CASSLFGVGNQPQHF. The chain has TRBV28 and TRBJ1-5; the D is unclear. V lost 1 base and J 2 bases, leaving 9 bases between the germline ends. CDR1 and CDR2 from the germline V gene are MDHEN and SYDVKM. The CDR3 extends over 15 amino acids.

The sample holds a few counts of this clonotype. An end of the junction does not agree with germline; a read error may underlie this. The chain has TRBV5-1 and TRBJ1-1, with D possibly being TRBD1 (5 bases). CDR3 size: 13 residues. Germline CDR1 and CDR2: SGHRS and YFSETQ. CDR3 nucleotides: TGCGCCAGCAGATTGGCAGGGAGCACTGAAGCTTTCTTT. Its protein is CASRLAGSTEAFF.

The V and J genes are TRBV12-3 or TRBV12-4 and TRBJ2-1, with 7 bases fitting TRBD2. The CDR3 has 17 amino acids. V dropped 2 bases and J dropped 6; count of bases not matched to a gene: 13. DNA of the CDR3: TGTGCCAGCAGTTTAAGTTTGGGCGGGAGTGTGGCCAATGAGCAGTTCTTC. Translating gives CASSLSLGGSVANEQFF.

The V and J genes are TRBV19 and TRBJ2-5; 8 bases are shared with TRBD2. CDR3 length: 15 amino acids. CDR1 LNHDA and CDR2 SQIVND come from the germline V gene (reference sequence). The V gene end was trimmed by 5 bases and the J gene end by 1 base; junction bases not matched to a gene: 6. The CDR3 coding sequence is TGTGCCAGTAGTGACCGGGGGGGCGTCCAAGAGACCCAGTACTTC. Residues: CASSDRGGVQETQYF.

This clonotype was picked up a small number of times. This chain joins TRBV19 and TRBJ1-5; TRBD1 matches at 7 bases. Germline CDR1 reads LNHDA; CDR2 reads SQIVND (reference sequence). Trimming removed 6 bases from V and 1 base from J; junction bases left unmatched: 9. CDR3 length equals 16 residues. CDR3 protein: CASSPKLTGSNQPQHF. CDR3 sequence (DNA): TGTGCCAGTAGCCCGAAGTTGACAGGGAGCAATCAGCCCCAGCATTTT.

This clonotype was picked up many times. The chain combines TRBV5-1 with TRBJ2-2; D gene unclear. The ends were cut back, 0 bases at V and 5 bases at J, with 8 bases in the middle. This CDR3 spans 14 amino acids. Germline CDR1 is SGHRS and CDR2 is YFSETQ. CDR3 region: CASSLDVRTGELFF. DNA of the CDR3: TGCGCCAGCAGCTTGGATGTGAGGACCGGGGAGCTGTTTTTT.

This clonotype was detected a few times. The chain is built from TRBV11-2 and TRBJ2-2; D remains unclear. The V gene's germline CDR1 is SGHAT and CDR2 FQNNGV. The V gene lost 5 bases and the J gene lost 6 bases, with 16 bases spanning the gap. The CDR3 runs to 15 residues. In DNA, the CDR3 is TGTGCCAGCAGCCCAGGCCTAGGACCAGCCGGGGAGCTGTTTTTT. It specifies CASSPGLGPAGELFF.

This clonotype was detected only a few times. The rearrangement joins TRBV19 to TRBJ2-5; TRBD1 matches 8 bases. CDR1 and CDR2 from the germline V gene are LNHDA and SQIVND (reference sequence). With V trimmed by 5 bases and J by 0 bases, 5 bases remained unmatched. This CDR3 comprises 15 residues. This CDR3 is CASSYNRGNQETQYF. CDR3 bases: TGTGCCAGTAGTTACAACAGGGGGAACCAAGAGACCCAGTACTTC.

This clonotype was observed a handful of times. The rearrangement joins TRBV4-2 to TRBJ2-1, with 9 bases aligning to TRBD2. The CDR3 has 16 residues. V shed 1 base, J shed 4 bases, and the junction held 5 bases outside the gene matches. Germline values: CDR1 LGHNA, CDR2 YNFKEQ. The CDR3 sequence is CASSQVETSGYNEQFF. DNA of the CDR3: TGTGCCAGCAGCCAAGTCGAGACTAGCGGTTACAATGAGCAGTTCTTC.

This clonotype was seen only a few times. The J gene is TRBJ2-2, the V gene TRBV6-1; D may correspond to TRBD1 or TRBD2 (6 bases each). The CDR3 sequence is 15 residues long. Trimming cost V 4 bases and J 3 bases, with 12 bases left between them. Germline CDR1 reads MNHNS; CDR2 reads SASEGT. The CDR3 protein is CASSARRGYTGELFF. CDR3 nucleotides: TGTGCCAGCAGTGCCCGGAGGGGGTACACCGGGGAGCTGTTTTTT.

V gene TRBV13 combines with J gene TRBJ2-5, with 8 bases fitting TRBD1. J gave up 7 bases and V 3 bases, and 10 bases lay outside the gene matches. Germline V gene sequence: CDR1 PRHDT, CDR2 FYEKMQ (reference sequence). The CDR3 length is 15 residues. The CDR3 DNA reads TGTGCCAGCAGCTTTACCGGGACAGGCTACTCGACCCAGTACTTC. Amino acids: CASSFTGTGYSTQYF.

J is TRBJ1-5 and V is TRBV2; D might be TRBD1 (5 bases). Deletions cut 2 bases from V and 3 bases from J, with 11 bases between. In germline, CDR1 is SNHLY, CDR2 FYNNEI. The CDR3 contains 15 residues. The CDR3 region is CASSETAGYNQPQHF. The CDR3 region has the DNA TGTGCCAGCAGTGAAACGGCAGGGTACAATCAGCCCCAGCATTTT.

J is TRBJ2-7 and V is TRBV24-1; perhaps TRBD2 as D (7 bases). Trimming pared 7 bases from V and 3 bases from J, leaving 15 bases between. Germline V gene sequence: CDR1 KGHDR, CDR2 SFDVKD. The CDR3 consists of 14 residues. DNA for the CDR3: TGTGCCACCAGCGGGGGGCAAGGAGACTACGAGCAGTACTTC. Residues: CATSGGQGDYEQYF.

The CDR3 reads CASRRGQGADQPQHF. The CDR3 DNA follows: TGTGCCAGCAGACGCGGACAGGGGGCCGATCAGCCCCAGCATTTT. The rearrangement joins TRBV6-1 to TRBJ1-5; 11 bases are shared with TRBD1. The CDR3 loop spans 15 amino acids. Trimming cost V 6 bases and J 5 bases; bases outside gene matches: 6. CDR1 and CDR2 from the germline V gene are MNHNS and SASEGT.

This sequence joins TRBV5-1 and TRBJ2-5; TRBD1 agrees at 8 bases. Germline lookup yields CDR1 SGHRS and CDR2 YFSETQ. The CDR3 length is 15 residues. After removal of 4 bases from V and 7 bases from J, the junction contained 12 bases not matched to a gene. CDR3: CASSLAPTGGATQYF. The CDR3 nucleotides read TGCGCCAGCAGCCTGGCCCCTACAGGGGGTGCGACCCAGTACTTC.